This entry features one T cell receptor beta chain sequence. The antigen is unknown. The sample originates from a study of T-cell memory formation after mild COVID-19. Overall study findings and caveats: The main location of contracting CD4+ clones was CM and EM, and that of contracting CD8+ clones was EMRA.

MiXCR was run by TCRdb on the 5' RACE reads, yielding one entry per CDR3 protein. The sample has around 130,000 distinct CDR3 sequences; roughly 13% are singletons. This TCR came from an adult woman who had mild COVID-19 (a few samples of this study predate the infection). Cell type and time point are not known. The source material was PBMCs or a T cell subset sorted from them (not recorded which).

CDR3 coding DNA: TGTGCCAGCAGTTACTCCCTGGGGGGGGCTGAACAGCCCCAGCATTTT. Residues: CASSYSLGGAEQPQHF. The chain uses TRBV6-2 or TRBV6-3 and TRBJ1-5, with D perhaps TRBD1 (6 bases). The germline V and J ends were trimmed by 0 bases and 7 bases, with 16 bases remaining between them. Looked up from germline, CDR1 is MNHEY and CDR2 is SVGEGT. This CDR3 contains 16 residues.